This T cell receptor beta chain was captured in a study of T cell clonality in common variable immunodeficiency. This clone was recorded many times. Its cognate antigen is unknown. Read data end 3 residues before the CDR3 end; the end is taken from the germline J gene. The study, taken as a whole, reports: T cell subpopulation sequencing would be needed to explain CVID clonality.

This CDR3 is built from 15 residues. V lost 8 bases and J 5 bases, leaving 21 bases between the germline ends. The table came from immunoSEQ multiplex PCR; TCRdb's copy has only in-frame clones and leaves some out. The table lists fewer than 65,000 clones, with no singletons. This clonotype was sampled from a person between 18 and 75 years old in good health. This sequence joins TRBV12-3 or TRBV12-4 and TRBJ1-1, with D perhaps matching TRBD1 (5 bases). The specimen sequenced was peripheral blood mononuclear cells. The CDR3 bases that were read are TGTGCCAGCTCGATCCAGGGAGGGGTTGGGACTGAA. Translation: CASSIQGGVGTE. The entire CDR3 reads CASSIQGGVGTEAFF.